This T cell receptor (beta chain) was sequenced in a study of blood T cell repertoires in COVID-19. The CDR3 has 15 amino acids. Germline assignment: CDR1 WSHSY and CDR2 SAAADI. Trimming took off 0 bases at V and 1 base at J, with 9 bases between the two ends. In the source study's methods: Amplification from reference gene primers served as the basis for estimated nucleated cell counts. Repertoires were generated with immunoSEQ multiplex PCR, while TCRdb's copy carries only in-frame clones and drops some. V and J calls and clone size are those listed in that table; D and trimming were worked out from the DNA. In the table there are 70,000 or so clones, 85% to 90% of which are singletons.

The specimen sequenced was peripheral blood. This TCR was sampled from a man aged 60 to 69 with acute or convalescent COVID-19. V usage is TRBV10-2 and J usage is TRBJ1-1; no reliable D call. The chain's CDR3 is CASSESMGRNTEAFF. Here the CDR3 DNA reads TGCGCCAGCAGTGAGTCGATGGGGAGGAACACTGAAGCTTTCTTT.